This T cell receptor beta chain was recovered during a study of T cell responses to AZD1222 COVID-19 vaccine. Clones were read by immunoSEQ multiplex PCR, and TCRdb kept only the in-frame ones, dropping some. The profile shows some 140,000 clones, 80% to 90% of them singletons. On this clone itself: Its specificity is not known.

General study findings and limits: Only five to seven AZD1222 recipients were seropositive at baseline. Clonal diversity was possibly underestimated, and white British individuals and females predominated among donors.

The CDR3 totals 12 residues. The V end was cut by 0 bases, the J end by 9 bases, with 8 bases between. Germline CDR1 and CDR2: LGHDT and YNNKEL (reference sequence). This TCR was recovered from an adult who received the AZD1222 COVID-19 vaccine. The sequences come from peripheral blood, collected 28 days after the second AZD1222 dose. The rearrangement uses TRBV3-1 (or the pseudogene TRBV3-2) and TRBJ1-2; D gene uncertain. The DNA for the CDR3 is TGTGCCAGCAGCCAAGATAGGGTCAGCTACACCTTC. Its translation is CASSQDRVSYTF.